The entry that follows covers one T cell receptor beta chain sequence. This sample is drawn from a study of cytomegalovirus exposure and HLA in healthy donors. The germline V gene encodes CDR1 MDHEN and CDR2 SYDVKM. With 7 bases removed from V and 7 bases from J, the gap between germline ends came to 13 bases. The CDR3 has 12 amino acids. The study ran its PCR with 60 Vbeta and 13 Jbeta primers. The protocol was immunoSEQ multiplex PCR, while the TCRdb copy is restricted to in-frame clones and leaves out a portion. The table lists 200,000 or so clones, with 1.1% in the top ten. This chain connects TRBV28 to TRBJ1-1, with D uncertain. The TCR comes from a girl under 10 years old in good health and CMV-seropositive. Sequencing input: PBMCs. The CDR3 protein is CASKPRTFEAFF. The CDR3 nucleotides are TGTGCCAGCAAACCGAGGACTTTTGAAGCTTTCTTT.